This TCR beta chain was recovered during a study of blood T cell repertoires in COVID-19. Original analysis: Nucleated cell counts were estimated from reference gene primer amplification. Using immunoSEQ multiplex PCR, the repertoire was profiled, and TCRdb retains in-frame clones only, with some absent. That table is the source of V, J and clone size, and D and trimming were worked out from the DNA. The data contain about 400,000 clones, approximately 89% of them singletons. The CDR3 loop spans 15 amino acids. Trimming stripped 6 bases from V and 8 bases from J, with 19 bases between. In germline, CDR1 is MNHEY, CDR2 SVGEGT.

The sample consisted of PBMCs or T cells enriched from blood (not recorded which). This chain joins TRBV6-2 or TRBV6-3 and TRBJ1-4; maybe TRBD1 (6 bases). The receptor's source is a young woman who had recovered from COVID-19. The CDR3 reads CASSDWTVPGEKLFF. CDR3 DNA sequence: TGTGCCAGCAGCGACTGGACAGTTCCGGGGGAAAAACTGTTTTTT.